Below are 29 T cell receptor beta chains sequenced from a single sample in a study of blood T cell repertoires in COVID-19. Method: immunoSEQ multiplex PCR; TCRdb's copy keeps in-frame clones and lacks some. This table has about 76,000 clones, about nine tenths appearing once. The sample comprised peripheral blood. All receptors come from a woman older than 75 with active or convalescent COVID-19.

This clone was recorded a few times. The J gene is TRBJ2-7, the V gene TRBV2, with D possibly TRBD1 on 6 matching bases. Trimming stripped 6 bases from V and 2 bases from J, with 20 bases between. The CDR3 runs 16 residues. CDR1 is SNHLY, CDR2 FYNNEI, per germline. The CDR3 sequence is CASRNLPWTEAYEQYF. CDR3 DNA sequence: TGTGCCAGCAGGAACCTCCCTTGGACAGAAGCCTACGAGCAGTACTTC.

This clone was counted a few times. The V gene is TRBV27, the J gene TRBJ1-5, with 7 bases identical to TRBD1. The CDR3 extends over 13 amino acids. Germline V CDR1 and CDR2: MNHEY, SMNVEV (reference sequence). V shed 5 bases and J 5 bases; nucleotides not matched to a gene: 3. The CDR3 loop is CASSQGVYQPQHF. DNA for the CDR3: TGTGCCAGCAGTCAGGGGGTCTATCAGCCCCAGCATTTT.

CDR3 sequence (DNA): TGTGCCAGCAGGAGGGGGGCGGGGGAAAACTCCTACGAGCAGTACTTC. Residues: CASRRGAGENSYEQYF. The rearrangement uses TRBV5-4 and TRBJ2-7; the D gene is possibly TRBD2 (7 bases). Germline assignment: CDR1 SGHNT and CDR2 YYREEE (reference sequence). V lost 5 bases and J lost 0, with 18 bases in between. This CDR3 contains 16 residues.

The chain recombines TRBV5-4 with TRBJ1-1; D is ambiguous. Between the trimmed V and J ends, which lost 2 bases and 1 base, there was a span of 6 bases. The germline gives CDR1 SGHNT, CDR2 YYREEE (reference sequence). This CDR3 has 13 amino acids. The CDR3 loop reads CASSFSWNTEAFF. The CDR3 region has the DNA TGTGCCAGCAGCTTTAGTTGGAACACTGAAGCTTTCTTT.

The chain combines TRBV3-1 (or the pseudogene TRBV3-2) with TRBJ1-1, with D unclear. V was clipped by 3 bases and J by 7 bases, with 12 bases between them. Per germline, CDR1 LGHDT and CDR2 YNNKEL (reference sequence). The CDR3 totals 13 residues. The CDR3 reads CASSQRWAGEAFF. In DNA, the CDR3 is TGTGCCAGCAGCCAGAGGTGGGCGGGTGAAGCTTTCTTT.

The chain recombines TRBV3-1 (or the pseudogene TRBV3-2) with TRBJ1-4; D uncertain. The CDR3 sequence is 11 residues long. The germline V gene encodes CDR1 LGHDT and CDR2 YNNKEL (reference sequence). V shed 7 bases and J shed 8 bases, with 8 bases lying between them. CDR3 loop: CASKEDEKLFF. As DNA, the CDR3 is TGTGCCAGCAAGGAGGACGAAAAACTGTTTTTT.

V is TRBV27 and J is TRBJ2-1, with D possibly matching TRBD2 (7 bases). CDR1 MNHEY and CDR2 SMNVEV come from the germline V gene (reference sequence). This CDR3 has 16 amino acids. The V end lost 6 bases, the J end lost 0 bases, and 15 bases lay between the germline ends. The CDR3 DNA reads TGTGCCAGCAGGCTTATCGGGGGGCTCTCCTACAATGAGCAGTTCTTC. Translating gives CASRLIGGLSYNEQFF.

The V and J genes are TRBV7-9 and TRBJ1-5, with D tentatively TRBD1 (5 bases). V was shortened by 2 bases and J by 1 base, with 15 bases between the two germline ends. The CDR3 is 17 residues long. Germline V lookup: CDR1 SEHNR, CDR2 FQNEAQ (reference sequence). DNA for the CDR3: TGTGCCAGCAGCTTATATGGTCAGGGAACAAGCAATCAGCCCCAGCATTTT. Protein: CASSLYGQGTSNQPQHF.

This chain uses TRBV5-1 with TRBJ1-2; 7 positions match TRBD1. CDR1 and CDR2 (germline): SGHRS, YFSETQ. This CDR3 is 15 amino acids long. V gave up 0 bases and J gave up 4 bases; unmatched junction bases: 6. CDR3 DNA: TGCGCCAGCAGCTTGGCGGTAGGGGGCGGCTATGGCTACACCTTC. It codes for CASSLAVGGGYGYTF.

The chain uses TRBV19 and TRBJ2-2, with a possible D match to TRBD1 (5 bases). The CDR3 covers 18 residues. Germline V lookup: CDR1 LNHDA, CDR2 SQIVND (reference sequence). Trimming took off 3 bases at V and 4 bases at J, with 21 bases between the two ends. This chain's CDR3 is CASSILVDSRNPTGELFF. The CDR3 DNA sequence: TGTGCCAGTAGTATCCTGGTCGACAGCCGGAACCCCACCGGGGAGCTGTTTTTT. Using reference TRBV19 and TRBJ2-2 for the parts outside the CDR3, the full variable domain is DGGITQSPKYLFRKEGQNVTLSCEQNLNHDAMYWYRQDPGQGLRLIYYSQIVNDFQKGDIAEGYSVSREKKESFPLTVTSAQKNPTAFYLCASSILVDSRNPTGELFFGEGSRLTVL.

This sequence joins TRBV6-6 and TRBJ2-2, with TRBD2 matching over 7 bases. Germline lookup yields CDR1 MNHNY and CDR2 SVGAGI (reference sequence). V lost 7 bases to trimming and J lost 4 bases; unmatched junction nucleotides: 12. This CDR3 is 16 amino acids long. The CDR3 is CASTQGAGRGTGELFF. Here the CDR3 DNA reads TGTGCCAGCACCCAGGGAGCGGGGAGAGGCACCGGGGAGCTGTTTTTT.

The chain has TRBV19 and TRBJ1-2, with 11 bases lining up with TRBD1. The V and J ends lost 6 bases and 8 bases, in that order; junction bases with no gene match: 14. CDR3 length equals 16 residues. Germline CDR1 reads LNHDA; CDR2 reads SQIVND (reference sequence). CDR3 DNA: TGTGCCAGTAGCCCTCTTCAGGGACAGGGGGACGGGGGCTACACCTTC. Translated, it gives CASSPLQGQGDGGYTF.

V usage is TRBV19 and J usage is TRBJ1-3; D is uncertain. Trimming stripped 11 bases from V and 4 bases from J, with 15 bases between. From germline, CDR1 is LNHDA and CDR2 SQIVND (reference sequence). This CDR3 is 13 amino acids long. Here the CDR3 DNA reads TGTGCCGCGTACGCGGGTTTGGGAAACACCATATATTTT. Its translation is CAAYAGLGNTIYF.

The chain employs TRBV27 and TRBJ2-1, with 8 positions matching TRBD2. Germline CDR1 and CDR2: MNHEY and SMNVEV (reference sequence). CDR3 length: 13 residues. Trimming at V came to 3 bases and at J to 7 bases, leaving 2 bases not matched to a gene. The CDR3 DNA is TGTGCCAGCAGTTTCGGGGGGGGGAATGAGCAGTTCTTC. It translates to CASSFGGGNEQFF.

This clone was seen more than once but under ten times. This sequence joins TRBV7-2 and TRBJ2-1; 9 bases match TRBD2. V dropped 1 base and J dropped 6; count of bases not matched to a gene: 7. Germline V gives CDR1 SGHTA, CDR2 FQGNSA. CDR3 length: 16 residues. The CDR3 loop reads CASSLVAGDGVNEQFF. The CDR3 nucleotides are TGTGCCAGCAGCTTAGTAGCGGGGGATGGTGTCAATGAGCAGTTCTTC.

The rearrangement links TRBV2 to TRBJ1-2; the D is unclear. Germline CDR1 reads SNHLY; CDR2 reads FYNNEI. V was trimmed by 4 bases and J by 0 bases, leaving 6 bases between them. The CDR3 runs 13 residues. CDR3 in amino acids: CASSVGANYGYTF. DNA for the CDR3: TGTGCCAGCAGTGTAGGAGCTAACTATGGCTACACCTTC.

The chain couples TRBV28 to TRBJ2-2; a possible D gene is TRBD2 (6 bases). CDR1 is MDHEN, CDR2 SYDVKM, per germline. The ends were cut back, 6 bases at V and 7 bases at J, with 12 bases in the middle. The CDR3 has 13 amino acids. CDR3 amino acids: CASSLGRYGELFF. CDR3 in DNA: TGTGCCAGCAGCTTAGGGAGGTACGGGGAGCTGTTTTTT.

The chain links TRBV6-1 to TRBJ2-2; D is possibly TRBD2 (5 bases). CDR1 is MNHNS and CDR2 is SASEGT in the germline V gene. CDR3 length equals 16 residues. V gave up 3 bases and J gave up 4 bases, with 15 bases separating them. CDR3 loop: CASSEVGLSGTGELFF. In DNA form, the CDR3 reads TGTGCCAGCAGTGAGGTCGGACTTTCGGGCACCGGGGAGCTGTTTTTT.

J is TRBJ2-3 and V is TRBV3-1 (or the pseudogene TRBV3-2), with TRBD2 identical over 8 bases. The V segment lost 0 bases and the J segment 2 bases; nucleotides outside the gene matches: 7. Germline V lookup: CDR1 LGHDT, CDR2 YNNKEL (reference sequence). This CDR3 has 17 amino acids. The CDR3 nucleotides read TGTGCCAGCAGCCAAGAAGGACGCGGGGGGAACACAGATACGCAGTATTTT. Protein: CASSQEGRGGNTDTQYF.

The chain recombines TRBV7-2 with TRBJ2-1, with TRBD1 as a possible D gene (6 bases). This CDR3 is 16 amino acids long. CDR1 is SGHTA and CDR2 is FQGNSA in the germline V gene. V gave up 5 bases and J gave up 0 bases, with 14 bases separating them. DNA for the CDR3: TGTGCCAGCAGCGACCACAGGGTTAGCTCCTACAATGAGCAGTTCTTC. Amino acids: CASSDHRVSSYNEQFF.

V is TRBV28 and J is TRBJ2-7, with D perhaps matching TRBD2 (5 bases). Per germline, CDR1 MDHEN and CDR2 SYDVKM. The CDR3 extends over 16 amino acids. The germline V and J ends were trimmed by 3 bases and 3 bases, with 18 bases remaining between them. In nucleotides, the CDR3 is TGTGCCAGCAGTTTCCTCTGGCGGGCAGGTGACTACGAGCAGTACTTC. Translated, it gives CASSFLWRAGDYEQYF.

The chain uses TRBV21-1 and TRBJ2-5; TRBD1, the D gene given by the table, was not confirmed from the DNA. TRBV21-1 counts as a pseudogene. This CDR3 contains 18 residues. The CDR3 region has the DNA TGTGCCAGCCCCCAGGGGGACCTCACGGGACAGAGCCAAGAGACCCAGTACTTC. This gives the protein CASPQGDLTGQSQETQYF.

The chain combines TRBV6-4 with TRBJ1-4, with D perhaps TRBD1 (6 bases). This CDR3 is 14 amino acids long. Germline V gene data show CDR1 as MRHNA and CDR2 as SNTAGT. The V and J ends lost 6 bases and 10 bases respectively, with 18 bases between them. The CDR3 protein is CASRWTADGGKLFF. Here the CDR3 DNA reads TGTGCCAGCAGATGGACAGCGGACGGTGGAAAACTGTTTTTT.

The chain recombines TRBV18 with TRBJ1-1; unclear D gene. Germline V gene data show CDR1 as KGHSH and CDR2 as LQKENI. This CDR3 has 11 amino acids. Trimming removed 6 bases from V and 7 bases from J, with 9 bases in between. CDR3 amino acids: CASSPSVEAFF. The CDR3 nucleotides are TGTGCCAGCTCGCCTTCGGTTGAAGCTTTCTTT.

CDR3 sequence: CATSRDLGGVGSGANVLTF. In DNA, the CDR3 is TGTGCCACCAGCAGAGATCTCGGAGGGGTGGGCTCTGGGGCCAACGTCCTGACTTTC. The genes are TRBV15 and TRBJ2-6; D is possibly TRBD2 (6 bases). Trimming took 0 bases from V and 0 from J, leaving 15 bases between them. The CDR3 has 19 amino acids. Germline assignment: CDR1 LNHNV and CDR2 YYDKDF (reference sequence).

This chain joins TRBV11-2 and TRBJ1-1; D not certain. The CDR3 covers 13 residues. Trimming left V 1 base short and J 1 base short, with 4 bases between. Germline CDR1 SGHAT, CDR2 FQNNGV. The CDR3 loop reads CASSLGRNTEAFF. As DNA, the CDR3 is TGTGCCAGCAGCTTAGGTAGGAACACTGAAGCTTTCTTT.

This clone was seen a single time. V gene TRBV2 combines with J gene TRBJ1-2, with no clear D. Germline V CDR1 and CDR2: SNHLY, FYNNEI. V was clipped by 1 base and J by 1 base, with 13 bases between them. The CDR3 loop spans 16 amino acids. The CDR3 DNA reads TGTGCCAGCAGTGAAGGGTATCTCGGCGGTAACTATGGCTACACCTTC. This sequence encodes CASSEGYLGGNYGYTF. Full variable domain (missing parts from reference TRBV2 and TRBJ1-2): EPEVTQTPSHQVTQMGQEVILRCVPISNHLYFYWYRQILGQKVEFLVSFYNNEISEKSEIFDDQFSVERPDGSNFTLKIRSTKLEDSAMYFCASSEGYLGGNYGYTFGSGTRLTVV.

V is TRBV7-9 and J is TRBJ2-1, with 11 bases lining up with TRBD2. The V gene's germline CDR1 is SEHNR and CDR2 FQNEAQ (reference sequence). The CDR3 runs 17 residues. V was pared by 5 bases and J by 8 bases, with 14 bases of the junction left unmatched. As DNA, the CDR3 is TGTGCCAGCAGCGGAACGTTAACTAGCGGGGGTCACGATGAGCAGTTCTTC. This gives the protein CASSGTLTSGGHDEQFF.

This clone was seen a single time. The chain is built from TRBV9 and TRBJ1-5; 9 bases fit TRBD1. This CDR3 contains 16 residues. Germline V lookup: CDR1 SGDLS, CDR2 YYNGEE. The ends lost 3 bases at V and 7 bases at J; junction bases unmatched: 11. CDR3 in DNA: TGTGCCAGCAGCGGAGGGGCCGGACAGGGGATACAGCCCCAGCATTTT. Protein product: CASSGGAGQGIQPQHF.